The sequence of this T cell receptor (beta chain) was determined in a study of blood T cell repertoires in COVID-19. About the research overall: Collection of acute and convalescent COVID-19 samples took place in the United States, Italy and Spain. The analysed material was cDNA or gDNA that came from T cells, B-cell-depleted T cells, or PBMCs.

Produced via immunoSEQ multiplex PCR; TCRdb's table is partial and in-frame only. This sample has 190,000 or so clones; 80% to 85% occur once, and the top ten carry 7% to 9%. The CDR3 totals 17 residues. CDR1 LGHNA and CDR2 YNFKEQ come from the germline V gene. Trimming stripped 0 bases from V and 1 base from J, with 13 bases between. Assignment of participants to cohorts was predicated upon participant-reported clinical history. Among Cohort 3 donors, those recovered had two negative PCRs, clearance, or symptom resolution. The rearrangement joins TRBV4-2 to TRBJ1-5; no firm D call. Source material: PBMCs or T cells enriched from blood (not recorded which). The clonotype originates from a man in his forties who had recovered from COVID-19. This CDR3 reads CASSQDLSSRSNQPQHF. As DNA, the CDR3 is TGTGCCAGCAGCCAAGATCTGTCCTCTCGGAGCAATCAGCCCCAGCATTTT.